The 16 T cell receptor beta chains listed next were all sequenced from one sample in a study of beta chain features in type 1 diabetes. The entirety of the isolated RNA underwent reverse transcription, so expressed TCRB transcripts were sequenced. Sequenced by immunoSEQ multiplex PCR; TCRdb stores in-frame clones only, minus some. The sample contains 130,000 to 150,000 clones, around 51% of which appear only once. Material: Tregs from blood. The source of these receptors is a man between 18 and 35 years old in good health.

V usage is TRBV28 and J usage is TRBJ2-5, with 8 bases aligning to TRBD1. The CDR3 has 14 residues. V dropped 6 bases and J dropped 5; count of bases not matched to a gene: 8. Germline CDR1 is MDHEN and CDR2 is SYDVKM. The CDR3 DNA sequence: TGTGCCAGCAGATACCAGGGGGCGCTTGAGACCCAGTACTTC. It translates to CASRYQGALETQYF.

As to this clone: Additional DNA sequences in this sample encode the identical CDR3. The chain is built from TRBV15 and TRBJ1-2; maybe TRBD1 (6 bases). Trimming cost V 8 bases and J 6 bases, with 7 bases left between them. The length of the CDR3 is 10 residues. Per germline, CDR1 LNHNV and CDR2 YYDKDF (reference sequence). CDR3 protein: CATGGDGYTF. CDR3 in DNA: TGTGCCACCGGGGGCGATGGCTACACCTTC.

This clone was counted only a few times. The gene calls are TRBV5-4 and TRBJ2-7; 7 bases are a match to TRBD2. Per the germline V gene, CDR1 is SGHNT and CDR2 is YYREEE (reference sequence). Unmatched junction bases numbered 19, after V lost 3 bases and J lost 7 bases. The CDR3 runs 17 residues. The CDR3 region has the DNA TGTGCCAGCAGCTCGGGGGGTCCGTGGAGGTTCGGTAGTGAGCAGTACTTC. This codes for CASSSGGPWRFGSEQYF.

Note on this clone: A much larger clone is a single base away; this may be a read error. The chain combines TRBV2 with TRBJ1-1, with D perhaps TRBD1 (5 bases). Trimming shortened V by 4 bases and J by 4 bases, and 7 bases separated the two germline ends. Germline CDR1 and CDR2: SNHLY and FYNNEI. The CDR3 spans 12 residues. The CDR3 coding sequence is TGTGCCAGCAGTGTCAGGGCCACTGAAGCTTTCTTT. This gives the protein CASSVRATEAFF.

The rearrangement links TRBV4-3 to TRBJ2-7; no clear D gene. There are 14 residues in the CDR3. The V end lost 0 bases, the J end lost 2 bases, and 8 bases lay between the germline ends. Germline V gene data show CDR1 as LGHNA and CDR2 as YSLEER. The CDR3 loop reads CASSQEYGPYEQYF. In nucleotides, the CDR3 is TGCGCCAGCAGCCAAGAATACGGTCCCTACGAGCAGTACTTC.

This clone was seen a handful of times. The chain carries TRBV28 and TRBJ2-5; 10 bases are shared with TRBD1. This CDR3 has 16 residues. Losses at the gene ends were 6 bases for V and 2 bases for J; bases not matched to a gene: 9. Germline assignment: CDR1 MDHEN and CDR2 SYDVKM. The CDR3 DNA sequence: TGTGCCAGCAGCACTCACCGGGACAGGGGACAAGAGACCCAGTACTTC. Its protein is CASSTHRDRGQETQYF.

V and J are TRBV30 and TRBJ2-3, with unresolved D. Germline V lookup: CDR1 GTSNPN, CDR2 SVGIG (reference sequence). The CDR3 length is 13 residues. Trimming left V 3 bases short and J 4 bases short, with 11 bases between. This CDR3 reads CAWRIGGADTQYF. For the CDR3, the DNA is TGTGCCTGGAGGATTGGCGGCGCAGATACGCAGTATTTT.

The chain carries TRBV7-8 and TRBJ2-6; D may be TRBD2 (6 bases). The V and J ends lost 1 base and 4 bases respectively, with 11 bases between them. Per germline, CDR1 SGHVS and CDR2 FQNEAQ. This CDR3 has 16 residues. Here the CDR3 DNA reads TGTGCCAGCAGCTTAGAGCGGGTGGCAGGGGCCAACGTCCTGACTTTC. Translation: CASSLERVAGANVLTF.

There are a few counts of this clone. The CDR3 nucleotides read TGTGCCAGCAGCCTACAGAATAACTATGGCTACACCTTC. Residues: CASSLQNNYGYTF. V is TRBV5-4 and J is TRBJ1-2, with D hard to call. This CDR3 spans 13 amino acids. Trimming cost V 4 bases and J 1 base, with 8 bases left between them. Germline CDR1 reads SGHNT; CDR2 reads YYREEE (reference sequence).

The J gene is TRBJ2-3, the V gene TRBV9; unclear D gene. Germline CDR1 reads SGDLS; CDR2 reads YYNGEE. Between the trimmed V and J ends, which lost 0 bases and 0 bases, there was a span of 8 bases. The CDR3 runs to 15 residues. CDR3 region: CASSVATFSTDTQYF. The CDR3 coding sequence is TGTGCCAGCAGCGTAGCGACTTTTAGCACAGATACGCAGTATTTT.

The sample holds a few counts of this clone. The genes are TRBV7-9 and TRBJ2-5; D is ambiguous. V was cut by 5 bases and J by 4 bases, with 14 bases left in between. Germline V gene sequence: CDR1 SEHNR, CDR2 FQNEAQ (reference sequence). The CDR3 consists of 14 residues. The CDR3 protein is CASSPIFAGETQYF. CDR3 DNA sequence: TGTGCCAGCAGCCCCATCTTCGCAGGAGAGACCCAGTACTTC. The variable domain in full, with the rest retrieved from reference TRBV7-9 and TRBJ2-5, is DTGVSQNPRHKITKRGQNVTFRCDPISEHNRLYWYRQTLGQGPEFLTYFQNEAQLEKSRLLSDRFSAERPKGSFSTLEIQRTEQGDSAMYLCASSPIFAGETQYFGPGTRLLVL.

This clone has more than one count but fewer than ten. V gene TRBV27 combines with J gene TRBJ2-1; 7 bases are shared with TRBD1. The CDR3 extends over 14 amino acids. Losses at the gene ends were 5 bases for V and 4 bases for J; bases not matched to a gene: 5. Germline-derived CDR1 and CDR2 are MNHEY and SMNVEV (reference sequence). Written as DNA, the CDR3 is TGTGCCAGCAGTCTGGCGACAGGGTACAATGAGCAGTTCTTC. Amino acids: CASSLATGYNEQFF.

CDR3 bases: TGTGCCAGCAGCTTAACGGGGGCAGCCCTTTACGAGCAGTACTTC. Protein sequence: CASSLTGAALYEQYF. The rearrangement links TRBV7-3 to TRBJ2-7, with D possibly being TRBD1 (6 bases). Trimming took 0 bases from V and 4 from J, leaving 13 bases between them. The CDR3 length is 15 residues. Per germline, CDR1 SGHTA and CDR2 FQGTGA.

This clone was detected only a few times. V gene TRBV7-8 combines with J gene TRBJ2-1, with TRBD1 matching 8 bases. CDR1 and CDR2 from the germline V gene are SGHVS and FQNEAQ. This CDR3 spans 14 amino acids. The V and J ends lost 0 bases and 10 bases, in that order; junction bases with no gene match: 5. The CDR3 protein is CASSLAETGGEQFF. The CDR3 nucleotides read TGTGCCAGCAGCTTAGCAGAAACAGGGGGAGAGCAGTTCTTC.

The gene calls are TRBV28 and TRBJ2-7, with 8 bases matching TRBD1. V lost 3 bases, J lost 3 bases, and 10 bases stayed unmatched. The CDR3 loop spans 16 amino acids. The germline V gene has CDR1 MDHEN and CDR2 SYDVKM. CDR3 in amino acids: CASSLSGQGGRYEQYF. Here the CDR3 DNA reads TGTGCCAGCAGTTTGTCCGGACAGGGTGGGCGCTACGAGCAGTACTTC. Based on the CDR3 plus reference TRBV28 and TRBJ2-7, the full variable domain is DVKVTQSSRYLVKRTGEKVFLECVQDMDHENMFWYRQDPGLGLRLIYFSYDVKMKEKGDIPEGYSVSREKKERFSLILESASTNQTSMYLCASSLSGQGGRYEQYFGPGTRLTVT.

The rearrangement joins TRBV4-1 to TRBJ1-2; 9 bases align to TRBD1. The CDR3 is 16 amino acids. The germline V gene encodes CDR1 MGHRA and CDR2 YSYEKL. Trimming cost V 1 base and J 8 bases; bases outside gene matches: 11. The CDR3 here is CASSQGSATGGFGYTF. The CDR3 bases are TGCGCCAGCAGCCAAGGTTCCGCGACAGGGGGATTCGGCTACACCTTC.